These 27 T cell receptor beta chains were sequenced from one sample in a study of blood T cell repertoires in COVID-19. Libraries were prepared by immunoSEQ multiplex PCR; TCRdb keeps only in-frame clonotypes and omits some of them. The sample lists over 90,000 clones, over 65% seen once, with about 12% in the top ten. The sample consisted of peripheral blood. These TCRs come from a human donor in a cohort sampled during active COVID-19.

The chain couples TRBV6-5 to TRBJ2-5; tentatively, D is TRBD2 (5 bases). V was trimmed by 0 bases and J by 5 bases, leaving 7 bases between them. The CDR3 has 13 amino acids. The germline gives CDR1 MNHEY, CDR2 SVGAGI. The CDR3 DNA is TGTGCCAGCAGTTACTCCGGGGTGGAGACCCAGTACTTC. Translating gives CASSYSGVETQYF.

The chain is built from TRBV12-3 or TRBV12-4 and TRBJ1-5; D unresolved. Trimming pared 3 bases from V and 4 bases from J, leaving 7 bases between. This CDR3 has 13 residues. The CDR3 DNA is TGTGCCAGCAGTTTTGGAGGTAATCAGCCCCAGCATTTT. This codes for CASSFGGNQPQHF.

The chain combines TRBV6-5 with TRBJ2-3, with 7 positions matching TRBD1. J gave up 6 bases and V 5 bases, and 2 bases lay outside the gene matches. The CDR3 runs to 12 residues. The germline CDR1 and CDR2 sequences are MNHEY and SVGAGI. For the CDR3, the DNA is TGTGCCAGCAGTCCGACAGGGGATACGCAGTATTTT. It translates to CASSPTGDTQYF.

The chain employs TRBV6-5 and TRBJ1-6; weak D call: TRBD1 (5 bases). The V and J ends lost 6 bases and 7 bases respectively, with 13 bases between them. This CDR3 comprises 14 residues. The germline CDR1 and CDR2 sequences are MNHEY and SVGAGI. This chain's CDR3 is CASSEYGGNSPLHF. DNA for the CDR3: TGTGCCAGCAGCGAGTACGGGGGGAATTCACCCCTCCACTTT.

The CDR3 DNA sequence: TGCGCCAGCAGCCAATGGGGGCTGGGGTCGAGTGAGCAGTTCTTC. Its protein is CASSQWGLGSSEQFF. This sequence joins TRBV4-1 and TRBJ2-1; the D gene is possibly TRBD1 (6 bases). The germline V gene encodes CDR1 MGHRA and CDR2 YSYEKL. This CDR3 comprises 15 residues. Deletions cut 2 bases from V and 9 bases from J, with 17 bases between.

Comments on this clone: This specimen includes other DNA sequences encoding the same CDR3. The V gene is TRBV20-1, the J gene TRBJ1-1; D perhaps matches TRBD1 (5 bases). Germline values: CDR1 DFQATT, CDR2 SNEGSKA (reference sequence). This CDR3 is 11 amino acids long. V lost 3 bases, J lost 7 bases, and 9 bases lay in between. CDR3 loop: CSASSGHEAFF. The CDR3 coding sequence is TGCAGTGCTAGTTCCGGACATGAAGCTTTCTTT.

J is TRBJ2-2 and V is TRBV4-2; the D is unclear. Germline CDR1 LGHNA, CDR2 YNFKEQ. Trimming took off 1 base at V and 0 bases at J, with 9 bases between the two ends. This CDR3 comprises 16 residues. This CDR3 is CASSQGHYPNTGELFF. The CDR3, as DNA: TGTGCCAGCAGCCAAGGCCACTACCCGAACACCGGGGAGCTGTTTTTT.

The chain is built from TRBV15 and TRBJ1-1, with 7 positions matching TRBD1. V gave up 0 bases and J gave up 7 bases; unmatched junction bases: 11. CDR1 and CDR2 (germline): LNHNV, YYDKDF (reference sequence). CDR3 length: 16 residues. The CDR3: CATSRDRTGLGREAFF. The CDR3 nucleotides read TGTGCCACCAGCAGAGACCGGACAGGCCTCGGCCGTGAAGCTTTCTTT. The whole variable domain, remainder taken from reference TRBV15 and TRBJ1-1, is DAMVIQNPRYQVTQFGKPVTLSCSQTLNHNVMYWYQQKSSQAPKLLFHYYDKDFNNEADTPDNFQSRRPNTSFCFLDIRSPGLGDTAMYLCATSRDRTGLGREAFFGQGTRLTVV.

This sequence joins TRBV6-2 or TRBV6-3 and TRBJ1-5; 11 nucleotides line up with TRBD1. Trimming took 6 bases from V and 7 from J; bases not matched to a gene: 11. The CDR3 loop spans 16 amino acids. CDR1 is MNHEY, CDR2 SVGEGT, per germline. The CDR3 coding sequence is TGTGCCAGCAGCGCACCTGGACAGGGGGCAGGGCAGCCCCAGCATTTT. This encodes CASSAPGQGAGQPQHF.

This chain joins TRBV15 and TRBJ2-6; tentative D call: TRBD1 (5 bases). The CDR3 is made up of 16 amino acids. V shed 1 base and J shed 4 bases, with 11 bases lying between them. Germline V lookup: CDR1 LNHNV, CDR2 YYDKDF (reference sequence). The CDR3 loop reads CATSRVRVNGANVLTF. The CDR3, as DNA: TGTGCCACCAGCAGAGTCAGGGTGAACGGGGCCAACGTCCTGACTTTC.

The chain carries TRBV6-5 and TRBJ1-2; D is ambiguous. The CDR3 covers 15 residues. Trimming left V 5 bases short and J 4 bases short, with 17 bases between. Germline CDR1 MNHEY, CDR2 SVGAGI. CDR3 sequence reads: CASSPRKGALYGYTF. The CDR3, as DNA: TGTGCCAGCAGTCCCCGGAAGGGAGCCCTCTATGGCTACACCTTC.

The chain employs TRBV9 and TRBJ1-2; 8 bases fit TRBD1. The CDR3 contains 12 residues. Germline CDR1 is SGDLS and CDR2 is YYNGEE. The V and J ends lost 3 bases and 6 bases, in that order; junction bases with no gene match: 1. In DNA, the CDR3 is TGTGCCAGCAGCGCGACAGGGGATGGCTACACCTTC. Its protein is CASSATGDGYTF. Supplemented by reference TRBV9 and TRBJ1-2, the full variable domain reads DSGVTQTPKHLITATGQRVTLRCSPRSGDLSVYWYQQSLDQGLQFLIQYYNGEERAKGNILERFSAQQFPDLHSELNLSSLELGDSALYFCASSATGDGYTFGSGTRLTVV.

The rearrangement uses TRBV25-1 and TRBJ2-5; tentatively, D is TRBD1 (6 bases). The CDR3 sequence is 15 residues long. Germline values: CDR1 MGHDK, CDR2 SYGVNS. V lost 1 base and J lost 3, with 12 bases in between. In DNA, the CDR3 is TGTGCCAGCAGTGAATTTCGGGACACGAAAGAGACCCAGTACTTC. Its protein product is CASSEFRDTKETQYF.

The chain joins TRBV20-1 to TRBJ1-1; D might be TRBD1 (6 bases). Germline V gene lookup returns CDR1 DFQATT and CDR2 SNEGSKA (reference sequence). The CDR3 is made up of 13 amino acids. Trimming pared 6 bases from V and 5 bases from J, leaving 16 bases between. The CDR3 loop is CSASRGIGTEAFF. The CDR3 DNA follows: TGCAGTGCCAGTAGGGGGATTGGGACTGAAGCTTTCTTT.

The chain has TRBV9 and TRBJ1-1, with unresolved D. V was cut by 4 bases and J by 6 bases, with 13 bases left in between. The V gene's germline CDR1 is SGDLS and CDR2 YYNGEE. The length of the CDR3 is 13 residues. CDR3 protein: CASSPPGWAEAFF. In DNA form, the CDR3 reads TGTGCCAGCAGCCCCCCGGGGTGGGCTGAAGCTTTCTTT.

The chain is built from TRBV30 and TRBJ1-1; 9 bases are a match to TRBD1. J lost 7 bases, V lost 5 bases, and 5 bases had no gene match. The germline gives CDR1 GTSNPN, CDR2 SVGIG (reference sequence). The CDR3 has 12 residues. The CDR3 protein is CAWAGTGLEAFF. DNA for the CDR3: TGTGCCTGGGCCGGGACAGGGCTTGAAGCTTTCTTT. Based on the CDR3 plus reference TRBV30 and TRBJ1-1, the full variable domain is SQTIHQWPATLVQPVGSPLSLECTVEGTSNPNLYWYRQAAGRGLQLLFYSVGIGQISSEVPQNLSASRPQDRQFILSSKKLLLSDSGFYLCAWAGTGLEAFFGQGTRLTVV.

For the CDR3, the DNA is TGTGCCAGCAGCAAATCCCCCCGGGACAGGACGAACACCGGGGAGCTGTTTTTT. It specifies CASSKSPRDRTNTGELFF. The chain has TRBV21-1 and TRBJ2-2; TRBD1, as called in the table, went unchecked against the DNA. TRBV21-1 is a recognized pseudogene. This CDR3 region has 18 residues.

The rearrangement joins TRBV24-1 to TRBJ1-2, with no clear D. The V gene lost 4 bases and the J gene lost 5 bases, with 7 bases spanning the gap. The CDR3 spans 12 residues. CDR1 is KGHDR and CDR2 is SFDVKD in the germline V gene. For the CDR3, the DNA is TGTGCCACCAGTGACGCAGGATATGGCTACACCTTC. This sequence encodes CATSDAGYGYTF.

This clone showed up many times. The chain employs TRBV5-4 and TRBJ1-1, with a tentative D call TRBD1 (6 bases). Trimming shortened V by 4 bases and J by 0 bases, and 10 bases separated the two germline ends. The CDR3 spans 14 residues. CDR1 is SGHNT, CDR2 YYREEE, per germline (reference sequence). For the CDR3, the DNA is TGTGCCAGCAGCAATGGACAGATGAACACTGAAGCTTTCTTT. Residues: CASSNGQMNTEAFF.

This chain joins TRBV27 and TRBJ1-3; D not certain. The V and J ends lost 5 bases and 0 bases respectively, with 8 bases between them. Germline V lookup: CDR1 MNHEY, CDR2 SMNVEV (reference sequence). The CDR3 loop spans 14 amino acids. Here the CDR3 reads CASSTHSSGNTIYF. In DNA, the CDR3 is TGTGCCAGCAGTACACATTCCTCTGGAAACACCATATATTTT.

This clone occurred a few times. J is TRBJ1-6 and V is TRBV11-3; D may be TRBD1 (5 bases). The V and J ends lost 1 base and 8 bases respectively, with 9 bases between them. Germline V gene sequence: CDR1 SGHNT, CDR2 YENEEA. CDR3 length: 14 amino acids. CDR3: CASSLVPGYSPLHF. The CDR3 DNA sequence: TGTGCCAGCAGCTTAGTTCCAGGGTATTCACCCCTCCACTTT. Full variable domain (missing parts from reference TRBV11-3 and TRBJ1-6): EAGVVQSPRYKIIEKKQPVAFWCNPISGHNTLYWYLQNLGQGPELLIRYENEEAVDDSQLPKDRFSAERLKGVDSTLKIQPAELGDSAVYLCASSLVPGYSPLHFGNGTRLTVT.

This sequence joins TRBV6-1 and TRBJ1-5; D unresolved. Germline values: CDR1 MNHNS, CDR2 SASEGT. V was clipped by 2 bases and J by 5 bases, with 16 bases between them. The CDR3 runs 16 residues. CDR3 region: CASSEWRGYSYQPQHF. DNA for the CDR3: TGTGCCAGCAGTGAATGGAGAGGCTACTCTTATCAGCCCCAGCATTTT.

The CDR3 DNA reads TGTGCCAGCAGCGTCCGGGGACAGGGGCACACTGAAGCTTTCTTT. Translated: CASSVRGQGHTEAFF. The rearrangement joins TRBV9 to TRBJ1-1, with TRBD1 identical over 10 bases. With V trimmed by 2 bases and J by 3 bases, 4 bases remained unmatched. The CDR3 is 15 residues long. From germline, CDR1 is SGDLS and CDR2 YYNGEE.

The J gene is TRBJ2-3, the V gene TRBV5-1; 9 nucleotides line up with TRBD2. CDR3 length equals 14 residues. Germline CDR1 and CDR2: SGHRS and YFSETQ. V shed 6 bases, J shed 5 bases, and the junction held 7 bases outside the gene matches. CDR3: CASTGGGVGDTQYF. The CDR3, as DNA: TGCGCCAGCACAGGCGGGGGGGTAGGAGATACGCAGTATTTT.

V gene TRBV3-1 (or the pseudogene TRBV3-2) combines with J gene TRBJ2-5; maybe TRBD1 (6 bases). The germline gives CDR1 LGHDT, CDR2 YNNKEL (reference sequence). This CDR3 contains 12 residues. V gave up 1 base and J gave up 7 bases, with 7 bases separating them. CDR3 coding DNA: TGTGCCAGCAGCCAAGTAGGGGGGACCCAGTACTTC. Amino acids: CASSQVGGTQYF.

This chain uses TRBV6-2 or TRBV6-3 with TRBJ1-5; D gene unclear. This CDR3 comprises 14 residues. V was clipped by 1 base and J by 3 bases, with 7 bases between them. CDR1 and CDR2 from the germline V gene are MNHEY and SVGEGT. The CDR3 region is CASSYLQSNQPQHF. The CDR3 DNA reads as TGTGCCAGCAGTTACTTGCAGTCCAATCAGCCCCAGCATTTT.

The chain employs TRBV2 and TRBJ1-5, with 7 bases matching TRBD1. The germline V gene encodes CDR1 SNHLY and CDR2 FYNNEI. There are 13 residues in the CDR3. V was pared by 6 bases and J by 7 bases, with 6 bases of the junction left unmatched. CDR3 loop: CASRRQGGQPQHF. As DNA, the CDR3 is TGTGCCAGCAGAAGACAGGGAGGCCAGCCCCAGCATTTT.